This TCR beta chain was sequenced in a study of blood T cell repertoires in COVID-19. About the study: The United States, Italy and Spain were the sources of the acute and convalescent COVID-19 samples. T cells, B-cell-depleted T cells, or PBMCs supplied cDNA or gDNA.

Per the original data handling: Nucleated cell counts were estimated from reference gene primer amplification. TCRdb keeps only in-frame clones here, not all; method: immunoSEQ multiplex PCR. V and J calls plus clone size are reproduced from that table; the DNA served to infer D and trimming. The sample lists about 200,000 clones, more than 75% occurring once. This clone was counted between two and nine times. The CDR3 loop spans 15 amino acids. CDR1 is MNHNS, CDR2 SASEGT, per germline. Deletions cut 1 base from V and 10 bases from J, with 16 bases between. The chain uses TRBV6-1 and TRBJ1-4; TRBD1 might be the D (5 bases). Input material: peripheral blood. This TCR was recovered from a woman older than 75 with acute or convalescent COVID-19. The CDR3 spells CASSEVEYPGLKLFF. The CDR3 DNA sequence: TGTGCCAGCAGTGAAGTTGAGTATCCAGGGCTAAAACTGTTTTTT.